The 26 T cell receptor beta chains below all came from one sample that was sequenced in a study of T cell responses to AZD1222 COVID-19 vaccine. Using immunoSEQ multiplex PCR, the repertoire was profiled, and TCRdb retains in-frame clones only, with some absent. The repertoire holds 75,000 to 80,000 clones, with around three quarters as singletons. Here the sequenced sample was peripheral blood, taken 28 days after the second dose of the MenACWY control vaccine. The source is an adult who received the MenACWY meningococcal vaccine as a control.

The chain combines TRBV7-8 with TRBJ1-2; 9 bases match TRBD1. This CDR3 is built from 14 residues. With 5 bases clipped from V and 7 bases from J, the junction kept 8 bases outside the gene matches. Per the germline V gene, CDR1 is SGHVS and CDR2 is FQNEAQ. CDR3: CASSQRDRVGGYTF. The DNA for the CDR3 is TGTGCCAGCAGCCAGAGGGACAGGGTCGGTGGCTACACCTTC. Using reference TRBV7-8 and TRBJ1-2 for the parts outside the CDR3, the full variable domain is GAGVSQSPRYKVAKRGQDVALRCDPISGHVSLFWYQQALGQGPEFLTYFQNEAQLDKSGLPSDRFFAERPEGSVSTLKIQRTQQEDSAVYLCASSQRDRVGGYTFGSGTRLTVV.

The V gene is TRBV6-6, the J gene TRBJ1-3; TRBD1 might be the D (6 bases). V was cut by 6 bases and J by 3 bases, with 12 bases left in between. This CDR3 has 14 residues. Germline CDR1 reads MNHNY; CDR2 reads SVGAGI (reference sequence). The CDR3 nucleotides read TGTGCCAGCAGCCCAGGGGTAGATGGAAACACCATATATTTT. The encoded protein is CASSPGVDGNTIYF.

The V gene is TRBV7-6, the J gene TRBJ2-1; TRBD2 matches 11 bases. Germline CDR1 SGHVS, CDR2 FNYEAQ. Trimming cost V 1 base and J 2 bases; bases outside gene matches: 7. The length of the CDR3 is 18 residues. In nucleotides, the CDR3 is TGTGCCAGCAGCTTAGGGGTGACTAGCGGGATAACCTACAATGAGCAGTTCTTC. Translation: CASSLGVTSGITYNEQFF. Full variable domain (outside the CDR3, taken from reference TRBV7-6 and TRBJ2-1): GAGVSQSPRYKVTKRGQDVALRCDPISGHVSLYWYRQALGQGPEFLTYFNYEAQQDKSGLPNDRFSAERPEGSISTLTIQRTEQRDSAMYRCASSLGVTSGITYNEQFFGPGTRLTVL.

V gene TRBV7-9 combines with J gene TRBJ1-1; D is perhaps TRBD1 (5 bases). The CDR3 length is 12 residues. Trimming pared 4 bases from V and 11 bases from J, leaving 14 bases between. Germline V gives CDR1 SEHNR, CDR2 FQNEAQ (reference sequence). The CDR3 DNA reads TGTGCCAGCAGCTGGGGCGAGATGGGGGCTTTCTTT. Amino acid sequence: CASSWGEMGAFF.

V usage is TRBV12-3 or TRBV12-4 and J usage is TRBJ2-1; D is uncertain. Trimming left V 1 base short and J 10 bases short, with 11 bases between. The CDR3 runs to 13 residues. The CDR3: CASSLVGGLEQFF. The CDR3 DNA sequence: TGTGCCAGCAGTTTAGTGGGCGGCCTGGAGCAGTTCTTC.

The gene calls are TRBV7-9 and TRBJ1-4; 8 bases agree with TRBD1. After removal of 1 base from V and 5 bases from J, the junction contained 0 bases not matched to a gene. This CDR3 contains 14 residues. Germline V lookup: CDR1 SEHNR, CDR2 FQNEAQ (reference sequence). CDR3 protein: CASSLGQGNEKLFF. The CDR3 nucleotides are TGTGCCAGCAGCTTAGGACAGGGGAATGAAAAACTGTTTTTT.

V and J are TRBV25-1 and TRBJ1-5, with 9 nucleotides matching TRBD1. The CDR3 has 14 residues. Trimming took 5 bases from V and 6 from J; bases not matched to a gene: 5. CDR1 and CDR2 (germline): MGHDK, SYGVNS. The CDR3 bases are TGTGCCAGCAGTCAAGGGACAGGGAGTCAGCCCCAGCATTTT. Residues: CASSQGTGSQPQHF.

This clone has only a few counts. The J gene is TRBJ1-4, the V gene TRBV6-5; D call uncertain. Germline-derived CDR1 and CDR2 are MNHEY and SVGAGI. This CDR3 region has 12 residues. Trimming took 6 bases from V and 5 from J, leaving 7 bases between them. CDR3 residues: CASRDTNEKLFF. The DNA of the CDR3 is TGTGCCAGCAGAGACACCAATGAAAAACTGTTTTTT.

The V call is TRBV7-2, the J call TRBJ1-2; 8 nucleotides agree with TRBD1. The CDR3 is 18 residues long. Trimming removed 5 bases from V and 2 bases from J; junction bases left unmatched: 16. CDR1 is SGHTA, CDR2 FQGNSA, per germline. The chain's CDR3 is CASSVVLTGDPENYGYTF. The CDR3 DNA is TGTGCCAGCAGCGTAGTATTGACAGGGGATCCAGAAAACTATGGCTACACCTTC.

The chain recombines TRBV2 with TRBJ2-6; D gene ambiguous. V was shortened by 4 bases and J by 4 bases, with 14 bases between the two germline ends. Per the germline V gene, CDR1 is SNHLY and CDR2 is FYNNEI. The CDR3 sequence is 16 residues long. The CDR3 here is CASSVDRGTGANVLTF. The CDR3 DNA follows: TGTGCCAGCAGTGTCGATCGAGGAACGGGGGCCAACGTCCTGACTTTC.

The CDR3 DNA sequence: TGTGCCAGCAGTTCCCCCGCAAGCGGGGTGGGTGAGCAGTACTTC. Residues: CASSSPASGVGEQYF. The rearrangement links TRBV27 to TRBJ2-7; 7 bases match TRBD2. The length of the CDR3 is 15 residues. Trimming cost V 4 bases and J 7 bases; bases outside gene matches: 13. Germline assignment: CDR1 MNHEY and CDR2 SMNVEV (reference sequence).

This chain joins TRBV6-5 and TRBJ2-3, with a weak D call TRBD1 (6 bases). CDR1 and CDR2 (germline): MNHEY, SVGAGI. The CDR3 runs 15 residues. Trimming cost V 5 bases and J 0 bases, with 12 bases left between them. CDR3 bases: TGTGCCAGCAGTCCAGGGGTATTCAGCACAGATACGCAGTATTTT. Residues: CASSPGVFSTDTQYF.

The chain is built from TRBV6-6 and TRBJ1-6, with D perhaps matching TRBD1 (6 bases). Germline V gene sequence: CDR1 MNHNY, CDR2 SVGAGI (reference sequence). The CDR3 contains 14 residues. Trimming took 2 bases from V and 14 from J, leaving 16 bases between them. The CDR3: CASSYNSRDITLHF. DNA of the CDR3: TGTGCCAGCAGTTACAACTCCAGGGACATCACCCTCCACTTT.

The chain employs TRBV28 and TRBJ1-5; D is possibly TRBD1 (6 bases). The V and J ends lost 8 bases and 2 bases respectively, with 13 bases between them. The CDR3 has 14 residues. Germline-derived CDR1 and CDR2 are MDHEN and SYDVKM. As DNA, the CDR3 is TGTGCCAGCGAGGGGGGAATAGGCAATCAGCCCCAGCATTTT. Encoded protein: CASEGGIGNQPQHF.

For the CDR3, the DNA is TGTGCCAGCCATCCAGCCACCTCTGGGGCCAACGTCCTGACTTTC. Its protein is CASHPATSGANVLTF. The chain carries TRBV6-5 and TRBJ2-6; D is undetermined. Trimming removed 8 bases from V and 0 bases from J, with 11 bases in between. Germline CDR1 is MNHEY and CDR2 is SVGAGI. The CDR3 extends over 15 amino acids.

The chain has TRBV10-3 and TRBJ2-2; D gene uncertain. Trimming left V 0 bases short and J 7 bases short, with 9 bases between. Germline V gene data show CDR1 as ENHRY and CDR2 as SYGVKD. The CDR3 has 14 amino acids. In nucleotides, the CDR3 is TGTGCCATCAGTGAGTCGGCAGGTAACGGGGAGCTGTTTTTT. Translation: CAISESAGNGELFF.

The chain joins TRBV7-9 to TRBJ2-2; 12 bases line up with TRBD2. V dropped 4 bases and J dropped 6; count of bases not matched to a gene: 6. Germline CDR1 is SEHNR and CDR2 is FQNEAQ (reference sequence). The CDR3 has 16 residues. CDR3 bases: TGTGCCAGCAGCTCTTCTAGCGGGGGGGCCGCCGGGGAGCTGTTTTTT. Its translation is CASSSSSGGAAGELFF.

V usage is TRBV7-9 and J usage is TRBJ2-3, with 7 bases matching TRBD2. The junction had 4 bases not matched to a gene; V was cut back by 3 bases and J by 1 base. This CDR3 comprises 15 residues. Germline assignment: CDR1 SEHNR and CDR2 FQNEAQ (reference sequence). The CDR3 loop is CASSFGGTGTDTQYF. As DNA, the CDR3 is TGTGCCAGCAGCTTCGGGGGGACTGGCACAGATACGCAGTATTTT.

The V gene is TRBV2, the J gene TRBJ1-5; 9 bases are shared with TRBD1. Germline CDR1 and CDR2: SNHLY and FYNNEI. V lost 6 bases and J lost 5; bases outside the gene matches: 8. The CDR3 has 15 amino acids. The CDR3 sequence: CASSHRGLVDQPQHF. CDR3 nucleotides: TGTGCCAGCAGCCACAGGGGGCTTGTCGATCAGCCCCAGCATTTT.

J is TRBJ2-7 and V is TRBV6-5; 8 nucleotides line up with TRBD1. Losses at the gene ends were 6 bases for V and 0 bases for J; bases not matched to a gene: 7. Looked up from germline, CDR1 is MNHEY and CDR2 is SVGAGI. The CDR3 consists of 15 residues. CDR3 in DNA: TGTGCCAGCAGCGGACAGGGTCCCTACTCCTACGAGCAGTACTTC. As protein: CASSGQGPYSYEQYF.

This clone was counted a few times. This sequence joins TRBV5-1 and TRBJ1-2; maybe TRBD1 (5 bases). V gave up 6 bases and J gave up 1 base, with 19 bases separating them. The CDR3 has 16 residues. CDR1 and CDR2 (germline): SGHRS, YFSETQ. Written as DNA, the CDR3 is TGCGCCAGCACCGACGGTGGAAGGGGAAGTAACTATGGCTACACCTTC. Translating it yields CASTDGGRGSNYGYTF.

The CDR3 DNA is TGTGCCAGCAGCAGGAAGTTTCAAGAGACCCAGTACTTC. The encoded protein is CASSRKFQETQYF. V and J are TRBV21-1 and TRBJ2-5. TRBV21-1 is tagged as a pseudogene. CDR3 length: 13 residues.

This clone was found once. The chain combines TRBV5-1 with TRBJ2-7, with 8 bases aligning to TRBD2. Germline V gene lookup returns CDR1 SGHRS and CDR2 YFSETQ. The CDR3 extends over 15 amino acids. V shed 4 bases, J shed 4 bases, and the junction held 10 bases outside the gene matches. This CDR3 reads CASSLRSGSEYEQYF. In nucleotides, the CDR3 is TGCGCCAGCAGCCTCCGAAGCGGGAGTGAGTACGAGCAGTACTTC.

This chain connects TRBV7-9 to TRBJ1-4, with TRBD1 matching over 7 bases. Germline V lookup: CDR1 SEHNR, CDR2 FQNEAQ (reference sequence). CDR3 length equals 17 residues. After removal of 5 bases from V and 0 bases from J, the junction contained 9 bases not matched to a gene. The CDR3 sequence is CASSPAGGPATNEKLFF. The CDR3 nucleotides are TGTGCCAGCAGCCCGGCAGGGGGGCCCGCAACTAATGAAAAACTGTTTTTT.

The chain links TRBV6-1 to TRBJ1-5; D is uncertain. The V gene's germline CDR1 is MNHNS and CDR2 SASEGT. The CDR3 covers 17 residues. V shed 1 base and J shed 3 bases, with 16 bases lying between them. CDR3 residues: CASSEGAGGGINQPQHF. In DNA, the CDR3 is TGTGCCAGCAGTGAAGGCGCGGGTGGTGGAATCAATCAGCCCCAGCATTTT.

The chain combines TRBV19 with TRBJ2-3; TRBD1 or TRBD2 may be the D gene (6 bases each). This CDR3 region has 16 residues. V lost 6 bases, J lost 3 bases, and 19 bases lay in between. The V gene's germline CDR1 is LNHDA and CDR2 SQIVND (reference sequence). The CDR3 protein is CASSLGRGLETDTQYF. The DNA for the CDR3 is TGTGCCAGTAGCCTCGGACGGGGGCTTGAGACAGATACGCAGTATTTT.